The 27 T cell receptor beta chains reported below all come from one sample, sequenced in a study of T-cell memory formation after mild COVID-19. TCRdb redid the calling of the 5' RACE reads with MiXCR, one entry per CDR3 protein. The sample consists of 310,000 or so distinct CDR3 sequences, 15% to 20% of them appearing once. Sequencing used PBMCs or a T cell subset sorted from them (not recorded which). The receptor set was obtained from a man younger than 30 who had mild COVID-19 (a few samples of this study predate the infection). Cell type and time point are not known.

The genes are TRBV4-1 and TRBJ2-1, with D perhaps given as TRBD1 or TRBD2 (5 bases each). This CDR3 contains 17 residues. Trimming stripped 1 base from V and 6 bases from J, with 19 bases between. Germline values: CDR1 MGHRA, CDR2 YSYEKL. In nucleotides, the CDR3 is TGCGCCAGCAGCCAAGGAATGATGATAATTGGGGGCAATGAGCAGTTCTTC. This encodes CASSQGMMIIGGNEQFF.

In its sample, this clonotype was seen many times. The gene calls are TRBV4-1 and TRBJ2-3, with D possibly matching TRBD2 (5 bases). V dropped 1 base and J dropped 0 bases, with 5 bases sitting between them. The CDR3 totals 14 residues. The V gene's germline CDR1 is MGHRA and CDR2 YSYEKL. The DNA of the CDR3 is TGCGCCAGCAGCCAAGCGGGGAGCACAGATACGCAGTATTTT. It translates to CASSQAGSTDTQYF.

V gene TRBV5-5 combines with J gene TRBJ1-5; D is unclear. The V gene lost 2 bases and the J gene lost 5 bases, with 11 bases spanning the gap. Germline CDR1 is SGHKS and CDR2 is YYEKEE (reference sequence). CDR3 length equals 14 residues. Here the CDR3 DNA reads TGTGCCAGCAGCTTAGTAGTAGTAGATCAGCCCCAGCATTTT. This encodes CASSLVVVDQPQHF.

This clonotype has only a few counts. The chain is built from TRBV4-1 and TRBJ2-2; 9 bases fit TRBD1. CDR3 length equals 15 residues. Germline V gives CDR1 MGHRA, CDR2 YSYEKL. V dropped 3 bases and J dropped 6; count of bases not matched to a gene: 5. DNA of the CDR3: TGCGCCAGCAGCCAGCGGACAGGGGAGGCCGGGGAGCTGTTTTTT. Translation gives CASSQRTGEAGELFF.

V is TRBV4-3 and J is TRBJ1-5; no definite D call. The germline V gene encodes CDR1 LGHNA and CDR2 YSLEER. The CDR3 totals 15 residues. Trimming stripped 0 bases from V and 5 bases from J, with 11 bases between. CDR3 loop: CASSQDGLSYQPQHF. The CDR3 DNA is TGCGCCAGCAGCCAAGATGGGCTCTCGTATCAGCCCCAGCATTTT.

The chain uses TRBV6-5 and TRBJ1-5, with D unclear. CDR1 and CDR2 from the germline V gene are MNHEY and SVGAGI. Between the trimmed V and J ends, which lost 0 bases and 2 bases, there was a span of 11 bases. The CDR3 spans 16 residues. The CDR3 DNA reads as TGTGCCAGCAGTTACTCTCCCCAACCAGGCAATCAGCCCCAGCATTTT. Encoded protein: CASSYSPQPGNQPQHF.

This clonotype occurred a few times. This chain joins TRBV10-3 and TRBJ1-2; a weak D match, TRBD1 (5 bases). The CDR3 is 15 amino acids. CDR1 ENHRY and CDR2 SYGVKD come from the germline V gene. V lost 3 bases and J 3 bases, leaving 14 bases between the germline ends. The CDR3 is CAISDIGAGDYGYTF. As DNA, the CDR3 is TGTGCCATCAGTGATATAGGGGCTGGAGACTATGGCTACACCTTC.

This clonotype occurred a few times. The gene calls are TRBV12-3 or TRBV12-4 and TRBJ1-3; a weak D match, TRBD1 (5 bases). The length of the CDR3 is 15 residues. V was pared by 6 bases and J by 4 bases, with 16 bases between. The CDR3 loop reads CASRLLSGRGNTIYF. The CDR3 DNA is TGTGCCAGCAGACTACTTTCGGGGCGAGGAAACACCATATATTTT.

The chain combines TRBV6-5 with TRBJ2-3, with TRBD2 matching 8 bases. Germline CDR1 is MNHEY and CDR2 is SVGAGI. This CDR3 spans 15 amino acids. Losses at the gene ends were 4 bases for V and 1 base for J; bases not matched to a gene: 4. CDR3 coding DNA: TGTGCCAGCAGTTCCCTCGGGGGGGGCACAGATACGCAGTATTTT. The encoded protein is CASSSLGGGTDTQYF.

This clonotype turned up a few times. The chain has TRBV9 and TRBJ1-5; D remains ambiguous. Deletions cut 3 bases from V and 1 base from J, with 5 bases between. CDR3 length: 13 amino acids. Germline V gene sequence: CDR1 SGDLS, CDR2 YYNGEE. The CDR3 here is CASSAESNQPQHF. In nucleotides, the CDR3 is TGTGCCAGCAGCGCTGAGAGCAATCAGCCCCAGCATTTT.

J is TRBJ2-7 and V is TRBV6-1; D is ambiguous. Deletions cut 1 base from V and 3 bases from J, with 13 bases between. The CDR3 length is 15 residues. The germline CDR1 and CDR2 sequences are MNHNS and SASEGT. The CDR3, as DNA: TGTGCCAGCAGTGAAGTAGCACTCCCGATCTACGAGCAGTACTTC. It encodes CASSEVALPIYEQYF.

The chain recombines TRBV27 with TRBJ2-7; TRBD2 might be the D (6 bases). There are 15 residues in the CDR3. Looked up from germline, CDR1 is MNHEY and CDR2 is SMNVEV (reference sequence). The V gene lost 3 bases and the J gene lost 3 bases, with 15 bases spanning the gap. CDR3 region: CASSLEGTLFYEQYF. CDR3 DNA: TGTGCCAGCAGTTTGGAGGGGACGCTGTTCTACGAGCAGTACTTC.

In this sample, this clonotype turned up many times. The V and J genes are TRBV24-1 and TRBJ2-7; D possibly corresponds to TRBD2 (5 bases). The germline CDR1 and CDR2 sequences are KGHDR and SFDVKD. The CDR3 runs to 11 residues. With 12 bases removed from V and 6 bases from J, the gap between germline ends came to 14 bases. As DNA, the CDR3 is TGTGCCCCTCCCGGACTCCGCGAGCAGTACTTC. Protein product: CAPPGLREQYF.

This clonotype was counted ten times or more. The chain joins TRBV5-1 to TRBJ2-1; TRBD1 agrees at 9 bases. This CDR3 has 17 amino acids. Trimming at V came to 2 bases and at J to 7 bases, leaving 13 bases not matched to a gene. The germline V gene has CDR1 SGHRS and CDR2 YFSETQ. In nucleotides, the CDR3 is TGCGCCAGCAGCTTCTCCGGGACAGGGATCATGATGAATGAGCAGTTCTTC. This encodes CASSFSGTGIMMNEQFF. Looking up the rest from reference TRBV5-1 and TRBJ2-1 gives the full variable domain: KAGVTQTPRYLIKTRGQQVTLSCSPISGHRSVSWYQQTPGQGLQFLFEYFSETQRNKGNFPGRFSGRQFSNSRSEMNVSTLELGDSALYLCASSFSGTGIMMNEQFFGPGTRLTVL.

This chain uses TRBV9 with TRBJ1-4, with D possibly TRBD1 on 5 matching bases. CDR3 length equals 13 residues. The germline CDR1 and CDR2 sequences are SGDLS and YYNGEE. Trimming shortened V by 6 bases and J by 7 bases, and 13 bases separated the two germline ends. The CDR3 region is CASNSGGGEKLFF. Here the CDR3 DNA reads TGTGCCAGCAATTCGGGGGGTGGTGAAAAACTGTTTTTT.

The chain couples TRBV10-3 to TRBJ2-7; maybe TRBD1 (5 bases). V was cut by 3 bases and J by 2 bases, with 8 bases left in between. This CDR3 has 13 residues. The germline V gene encodes CDR1 ENHRY and CDR2 SYGVKD. The CDR3 spells CAISEGAAYEQYV. CDR3 sequence (DNA): TGTGCCATCAGTGAAGGGGCGGCCTACGAGCAGTACGTC.

The CDR3 DNA is TGCGCCAGCAGCTTGGTAGGACAGGGTGGAGGTGAGCAGTTCTTC. Translated: CASSLVGQGGGEQFF. This sequence joins TRBV5-1 and TRBJ2-1, with 8 bases lining up with TRBD1. The CDR3 sequence is 15 residues long. V was pared by 0 bases and J by 9 bases, with 8 bases of the junction left unmatched. Germline CDR1 SGHRS, CDR2 YFSETQ.

This rearrangement joins TRBV29-1 to TRBJ2-2, with D unresolved. The CDR3 consists of 15 residues. Germline-derived CDR1 and CDR2 are SQVTM and ANQGSEA. V lost 6 bases and J 6 bases, leaving 20 bases between the germline ends. The CDR3 sequence is CSVLDSFGIAGELFF. As DNA, the CDR3 is TGCAGCGTATTAGACTCTTTTGGGATTGCCGGGGAGCTGTTTTTT.

The chain combines TRBV5-1 with TRBJ1-6, with 8 bases aligning to TRBD1. The CDR3 is made up of 14 amino acids. Germline V gives CDR1 SGHRS, CDR2 YFSETQ. V lost 4 bases and J lost 8; bases outside the gene matches: 5. CDR3 region: CASSPGQDHSPLHF. The CDR3 coding sequence is TGCGCCAGCAGCCCGGGACAGGACCATTCACCCCTCCACTTT.

This clonotype was counted a few times. This rearrangement joins TRBV7-9 to TRBJ1-6; D not resolved. The CDR3 contains 15 residues. Trimming left V 5 bases short and J 3 bases short, with 11 bases between. CDR1 is SEHNR and CDR2 is FQNEAQ in the germline V gene (reference sequence). CDR3 residues: CASSVDGNYNSPLHF. The CDR3 coding sequence is TGTGCCAGCAGCGTGGACGGAAACTATAATTCACCCCTCCACTTT.

V is TRBV4-3 and J is TRBJ2-2, with D tentatively TRBD2 (5 bases). Trimming removed 1 base from V and 3 bases from J, with 9 bases in between. Germline V lookup: CDR1 LGHNA, CDR2 YSLEER. The CDR3 covers 15 residues. The CDR3 reads CASSQAGVDTGELFF. For the CDR3, the DNA is TGCGCCAGCAGCCAAGCCGGGGTCGACACCGGGGAGCTGTTTTTT.

This clonotype was picked up a small number of times. V and J are TRBV3-1 and TRBJ2-1; D not certain. The CDR3 spans 14 residues. V dropped 0 bases and J dropped 9 bases, with 12 bases sitting between them. Per germline, CDR1 LGHDT and CDR2 YNNKEL (reference sequence). CDR3 sequence reads: CASSQDWSSGEQFF. The CDR3 nucleotides read TGTGCCAGCAGCCAAGATTGGAGTTCCGGTGAGCAGTTCTTC.

V is TRBV5-5 and J is TRBJ1-2; D remains unclear. Trimming removed 1 base from V and 4 bases from J, with 14 bases in between. The V gene's germline CDR1 is SGHKS and CDR2 YYEKEE (reference sequence). CDR3 size: 15 residues. CDR3 residues: CASSLKTLQSYGYTF. The DNA for the CDR3 is TGTGCCAGCAGCTTGAAAACCCTCCAGAGCTATGGCTACACCTTC.

This clonotype was seen ten or more times. The V and J genes are TRBV7-3 and TRBJ2-1; D gene uncertain. The CDR3 consists of 15 residues. Trimming took 5 bases from V and 2 from J, leaving 13 bases between them. Germline assignment: CDR1 SGHTA and CDR2 FQGTGA. The CDR3 coding sequence is TGTGCCAGCAGCCCCGGTTATGTCGCCTACAATGAGCAGTTCTTC. It specifies CASSPGYVAYNEQFF.

In its sample, this clonotype was seen a few times. This rearrangement joins TRBV5-1 to TRBJ2-2, with 14 bases that match TRBD2. Germline loops: CDR1 SGHRS, CDR2 YFSETQ. Trimming took 4 bases from V and 1 from J; bases not matched to a gene: 6. The CDR3 extends over 18 amino acids. The CDR3 nucleotides read TGCGCCAGCAGCCCGGGACTAGCGGGGGTCTTGAACACCGGGGAGCTGTTTTTT. The encoded protein is CASSPGLAGVLNTGELFF.

V usage is TRBV19 and J usage is TRBJ1-2; a weak D match, TRBD1 (6 bases). The V gene lost 7 bases and the J gene lost 4 bases, with 16 bases spanning the gap. The CDR3 is 14 residues long. CDR1 and CDR2 from the germline V gene are LNHDA and SQIVND (reference sequence). The CDR3 sequence is CASTIRAGAYGYTF. The CDR3, as DNA: TGTGCCAGTACCATTAGGGCAGGGGCCTATGGCTACACCTTC.

This clonotype appeared a few times. The rearrangement joins TRBV5-1 to TRBJ2-7, with D tentatively TRBD1 or TRBD2 (5 bases each). With 4 bases removed from V and 6 bases from J, the gap between germline ends came to 17 bases. This CDR3 is built from 14 residues. Germline lookup yields CDR1 SGHRS and CDR2 YFSETQ. CDR3 amino acids: CASSIRTPRGEQYF. CDR3 sequence (DNA): TGCGCCAGCAGCATTAGGACTCCTAGGGGCGAGCAGTACTTC.